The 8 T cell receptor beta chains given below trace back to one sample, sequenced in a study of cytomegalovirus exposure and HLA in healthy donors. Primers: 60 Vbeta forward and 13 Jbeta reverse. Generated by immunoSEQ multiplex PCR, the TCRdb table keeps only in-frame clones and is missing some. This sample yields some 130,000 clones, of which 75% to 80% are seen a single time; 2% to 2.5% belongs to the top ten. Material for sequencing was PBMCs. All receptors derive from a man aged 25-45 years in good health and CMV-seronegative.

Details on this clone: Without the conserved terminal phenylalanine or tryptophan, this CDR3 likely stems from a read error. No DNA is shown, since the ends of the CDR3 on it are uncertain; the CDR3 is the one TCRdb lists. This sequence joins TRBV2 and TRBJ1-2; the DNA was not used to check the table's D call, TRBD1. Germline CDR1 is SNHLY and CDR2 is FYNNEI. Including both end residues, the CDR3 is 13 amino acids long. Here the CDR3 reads CSSSLSVGKPSLI.

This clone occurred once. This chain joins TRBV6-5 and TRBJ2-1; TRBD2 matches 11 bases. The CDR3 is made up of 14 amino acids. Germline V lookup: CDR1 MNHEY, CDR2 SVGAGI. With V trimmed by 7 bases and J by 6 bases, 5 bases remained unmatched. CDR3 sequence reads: CASTDGTSGNEQFF. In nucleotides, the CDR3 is TGTGCCAGCACCGATGGGACTAGCGGCAATGAGCAGTTCTTC.

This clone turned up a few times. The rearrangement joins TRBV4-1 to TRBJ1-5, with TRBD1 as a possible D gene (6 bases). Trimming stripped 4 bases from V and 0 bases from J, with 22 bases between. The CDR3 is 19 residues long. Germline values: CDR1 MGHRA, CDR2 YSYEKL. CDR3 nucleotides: TGCGCCAGCAGCCCCAAGGCGGACAGCCAAAGATATAGCAATCAGCCCCAGCATTTT. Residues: CASSPKADSQRYSNQPQHF.

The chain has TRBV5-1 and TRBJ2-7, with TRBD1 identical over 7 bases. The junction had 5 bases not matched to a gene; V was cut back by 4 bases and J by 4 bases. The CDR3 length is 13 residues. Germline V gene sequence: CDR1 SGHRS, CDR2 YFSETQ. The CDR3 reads CASSAGTAYEQYF. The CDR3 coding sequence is TGCGCCAGCAGCGCAGGGACAGCTTACGAGCAGTACTTC. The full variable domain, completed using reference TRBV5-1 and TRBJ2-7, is KAGVTQTPRYLIKTRGQQVTLSCSPISGHRSVSWYQQTPGQGLQFLFEYFSETQRNKGNFPGRFSGRQFSNSRSEMNVSTLELGDSALYLCASSAGTAYEQYFGPGTRLTVT.

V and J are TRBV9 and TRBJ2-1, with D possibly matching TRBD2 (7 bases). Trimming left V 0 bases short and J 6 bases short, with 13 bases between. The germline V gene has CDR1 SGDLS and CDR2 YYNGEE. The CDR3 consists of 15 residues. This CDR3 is CASSVVGGLGNEQFF. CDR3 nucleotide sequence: TGTGCCAGCAGCGTAGTGGGGGGGCTCGGCAATGAGCAGTTCTTC.

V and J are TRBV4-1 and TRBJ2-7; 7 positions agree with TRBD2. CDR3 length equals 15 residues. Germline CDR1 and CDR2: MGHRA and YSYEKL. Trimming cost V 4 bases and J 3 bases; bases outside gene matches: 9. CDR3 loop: CASSPPGGSIYEQYF. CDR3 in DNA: TGCGCCAGCAGCCCCCCTGGCGGGAGTATCTACGAGCAGTACTTC.

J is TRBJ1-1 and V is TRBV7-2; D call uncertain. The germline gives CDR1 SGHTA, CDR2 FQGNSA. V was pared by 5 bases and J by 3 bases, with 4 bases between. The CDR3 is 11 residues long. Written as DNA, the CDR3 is TGTGCCAGCAGCGCGGACACTGAAGCTTTCTTT. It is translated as CASSADTEAFF.

CDR3 nucleotides: TGTGCCAGCAAAAATAGTCCTAATGAAAAACTGTTTTTT. Amino acid sequence: CASKNSPNEKLFF. The chain recombines TRBV5-4 with TRBJ1-4; D is unresolved. This CDR3 contains 13 residues. Germline V gives CDR1 SGHNT, CDR2 YYREEE (reference sequence). V was cut by 6 bases and J by 3 bases, with 9 bases left in between.